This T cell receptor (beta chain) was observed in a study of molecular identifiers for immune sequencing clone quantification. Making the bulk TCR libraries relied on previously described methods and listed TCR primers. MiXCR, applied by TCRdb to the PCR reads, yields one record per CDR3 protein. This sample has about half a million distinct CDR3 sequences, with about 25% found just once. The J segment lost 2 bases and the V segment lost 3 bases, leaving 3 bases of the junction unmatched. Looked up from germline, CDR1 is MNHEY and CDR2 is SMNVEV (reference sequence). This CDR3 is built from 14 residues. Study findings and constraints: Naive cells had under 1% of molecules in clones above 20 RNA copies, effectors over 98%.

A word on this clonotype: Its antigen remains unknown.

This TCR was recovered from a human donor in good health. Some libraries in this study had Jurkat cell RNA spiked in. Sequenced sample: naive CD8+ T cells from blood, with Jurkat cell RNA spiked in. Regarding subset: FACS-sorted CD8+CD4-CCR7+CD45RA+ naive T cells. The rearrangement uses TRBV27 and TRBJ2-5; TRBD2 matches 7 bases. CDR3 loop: CASSFSGYQETQYF. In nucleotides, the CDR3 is TGTGCCAGCAGTTTTAGCGGGTATCAAGAGACCCAGTACTTC.